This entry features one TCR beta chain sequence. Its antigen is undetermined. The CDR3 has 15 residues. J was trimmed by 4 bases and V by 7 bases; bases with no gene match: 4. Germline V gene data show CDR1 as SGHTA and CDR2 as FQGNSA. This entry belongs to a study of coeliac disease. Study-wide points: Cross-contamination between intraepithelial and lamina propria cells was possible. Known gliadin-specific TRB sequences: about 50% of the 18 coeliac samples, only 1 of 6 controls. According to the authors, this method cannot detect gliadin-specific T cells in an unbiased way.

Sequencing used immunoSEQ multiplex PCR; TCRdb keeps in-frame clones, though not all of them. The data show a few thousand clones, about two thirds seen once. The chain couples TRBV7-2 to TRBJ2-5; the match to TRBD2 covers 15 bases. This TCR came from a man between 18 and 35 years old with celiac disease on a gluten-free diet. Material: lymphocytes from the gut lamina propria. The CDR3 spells CASTLGLAGGETQYF. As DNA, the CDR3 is TGTGCCAGCACCCTGGGACTAGCGGGGGGAGAGACCCAGTACTTC.